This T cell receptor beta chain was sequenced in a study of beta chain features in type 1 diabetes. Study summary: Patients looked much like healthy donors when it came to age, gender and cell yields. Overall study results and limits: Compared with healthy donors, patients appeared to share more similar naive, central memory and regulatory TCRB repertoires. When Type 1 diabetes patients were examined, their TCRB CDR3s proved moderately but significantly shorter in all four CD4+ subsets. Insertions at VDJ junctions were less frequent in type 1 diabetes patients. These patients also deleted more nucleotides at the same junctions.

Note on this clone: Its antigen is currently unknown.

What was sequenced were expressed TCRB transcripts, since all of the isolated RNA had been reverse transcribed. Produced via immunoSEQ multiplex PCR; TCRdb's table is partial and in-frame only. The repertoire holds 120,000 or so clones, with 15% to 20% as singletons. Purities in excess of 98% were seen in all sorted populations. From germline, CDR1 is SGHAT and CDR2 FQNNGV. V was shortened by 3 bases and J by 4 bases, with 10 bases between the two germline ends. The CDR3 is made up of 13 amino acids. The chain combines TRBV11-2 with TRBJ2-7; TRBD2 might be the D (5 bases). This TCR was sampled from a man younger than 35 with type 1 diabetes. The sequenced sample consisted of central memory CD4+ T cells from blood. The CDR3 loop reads CASSFLDFYEQYF. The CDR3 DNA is TGTGCCAGCAGCTTCTTGGACTTTTACGAGCAGTACTTC.